This T cell receptor (beta chain) was found in a study of immune characterization of retroperitoneal liposarcoma. TCRdb processed the PCR reads anew with MiXCR; each CDR3 protein has one entry. The table records fewer than 25,000 distinct CDR3 sequences, around two fifths of them present only once. Trimming left V 5 bases short and J 4 bases short, with 18 bases between. CDR1 MNHEY and CDR2 SMNVEV come from the germline V gene (reference sequence). The length of the CDR3 is 16 residues. Material: blood. The origin of this receptor is a male donor with retroperitoneal liposarcoma. The chain uses TRBV27 and TRBJ2-1, with no clear D. The CDR3 region is CASSPLSSRIYNEQFF. The CDR3 DNA sequence: TGTGCCAGCAGTCCCCTGTCAAGTCGTATTTACAATGAGCAGTTCTTC.